These 14 T cell receptor beta chains came from one sample sequenced in a study of blood T cell repertoires in COVID-19. Produced via immunoSEQ multiplex PCR; TCRdb's table is partial and in-frame only. In the table there are over 110,000 clones, around 72% of which are singletons. Sequencing was done on a sample of peripheral blood. These receptors were collected from a woman between 55 and 75 years old with acute or convalescent COVID-19.

This chain uses TRBV28 with TRBJ2-6, with TRBD1 matching 10 bases. The CDR3 runs to 17 residues. The germline gives CDR1 MDHEN, CDR2 SYDVKM. Unmatched junction bases numbered 6, after V lost 5 bases and J lost 2 bases. CDR3 residues: CASSPGQGIPGANVLTF. Here the CDR3 DNA reads TGTGCCAGCAGTCCGGGACAGGGGATCCCTGGGGCCAACGTCCTGACTTTC.

J is TRBJ2-7 and V is TRBV9; TRBD2 matches at 13 bases. The CDR3 runs 13 residues. Trimming at V came to 3 bases and at J to 6 bases, leaving 0 bases not matched to a gene. Germline V gene sequence: CDR1 SGDLS, CDR2 YYNGEE. CDR3 coding DNA: TGTGCCAGCAGCGGACTAGCGGGAGGCGAGCAGTACTTC. This codes for CASSGLAGGEQYF.

This clone is classed as medium-sized (0.01 to 0.1%). The chain links TRBV10-1 to TRBJ2-7, with D perhaps matching TRBD2 (6 bases). The CDR3 loop spans 14 amino acids. V shed 4 bases and J shed 3 bases, with 13 bases lying between them. Germline-derived CDR1 and CDR2 are WNHNN and SYGVQD (reference sequence). The CDR3 bases are TGCGCCAGCAGTGGTGGACTCGGGGGCTACGAGCAGTACTTC. Protein sequence: CASSGGLGGYEQYF.

The chain couples TRBV30 to TRBJ1-1; TRBD1 agrees at 7 bases. The germline V gene has CDR1 GTSNPN and CDR2 SVGIG (reference sequence). J lost 10 bases, V lost 1 base, and 9 bases had no gene match. The CDR3 length is 13 residues. The CDR3 sequence: CAWSGTGARRAFF. DNA of the CDR3: TGTGCCTGGAGTGGCACAGGGGCTAGGAGAGCTTTCTTT.

The rearrangement uses TRBV6-5 and TRBJ2-1; D is perhaps TRBD2 (5 bases). The CDR3 runs to 13 residues. Trimming removed 5 bases at V and 5 bases at J, with 10 bases between. The V gene's germline CDR1 is MNHEY and CDR2 SVGAGI. CDR3 sequence: CASSISGHNEQFF. The CDR3 bases are TGTGCCAGCAGTATCAGCGGACACAATGAGCAGTTCTTC.

The genes are TRBV6-5 and TRBJ2-4, with D maybe TRBD1 (6 bases). Trimming removed 6 bases at V and 4 bases at J, with 16 bases between. This CDR3 contains 15 residues. CDR1 and CDR2 (germline): MNHEY, SVGAGI. CDR3 nucleotide sequence: TGTGCCAGCAGCCCCTTGGCACAGGGTAAAAACATTCAGTACTTC. The encoded protein is CASSPLAQGKNIQYF.

The chain employs TRBV5-1 and TRBJ2-1; TRBD2 matches 7 bases. This CDR3 comprises 15 residues. Germline-derived CDR1 and CDR2 are SGHRS and YFSETQ. V shed 3 bases, J shed 8 bases, and the junction held 11 bases outside the gene matches. The CDR3 protein is CASSSGLPPRDEQFF. DNA of the CDR3: TGCGCCAGCAGCTCGGGACTACCTCCGAGGGATGAGCAGTTCTTC. The variable domain in full, with the rest retrieved from reference TRBV5-1 and TRBJ2-1, is KAGVTQTPRYLIKTRGQQVTLSCSPISGHRSVSWYQQTPGQGLQFLFEYFSETQRNKGNFPGRFSGRQFSNSRSEMNVSTLELGDSALYLCASSSGLPPRDEQFFGPGTRLTVL.

V is TRBV5-6 and J is TRBJ2-2; possibly TRBD1 for D (5 bases). This CDR3 region has 16 residues. V dropped 2 bases and J dropped 4 bases, with 15 bases sitting between them. CDR1 and CDR2 from the germline V gene are SGHDT and YYEEEE. CDR3 nucleotides: TGTGCCAGCAGCTTTTATAGGAGAGACAGCACCGGGGAGCTGTTTTTT. Translated, it gives CASSFYRRDSTGELFF.

This clone has only one observation. This chain connects TRBV27 to TRBJ2-3; TRBD2 matches 14 bases. CDR3 length equals 15 residues. CDR1 is MNHEY and CDR2 is SMNVEV in the germline V gene (reference sequence). Trimming removed 6 bases from V and 2 bases from J; junction bases left unmatched: 1. CDR3 in amino acids: CASRGLAGVTDTQYF. The CDR3 DNA sequence: TGTGCCAGCAGGGGACTAGCGGGAGTCACAGATACGCAGTATTTT.

The chain combines TRBV7-9 with TRBJ2-7; 9 nucleotides match TRBD1. The CDR3 is 12 residues long. Trimming took 5 bases from V and 7 from J; bases not matched to a gene: 3. Per germline, CDR1 SEHNR and CDR2 FQNEAQ (reference sequence). Here the CDR3 DNA reads TGTGCCAGCAGCCCGACAGGGGGTGAGCAGTACTTC. Its protein product is CASSPTGGEQYF.

This chain uses TRBV5-1 with TRBJ2-6; 9 nucleotides line up with TRBD1. This CDR3 is 16 amino acids long. Germline CDR1 is SGHRS and CDR2 is YFSETQ. The V gene end was trimmed by 9 bases and the J gene end by 1 base; junction bases not matched to a gene: 8. The CDR3 here is CATRDRVGSGANVLTF. The CDR3, as DNA: TGCGCCACTCGGGACAGGGTGGGATCTGGGGCCAACGTCCTGACTTTC.

The genes are TRBV10-2 and TRBJ2-7, with 10 nucleotides matching TRBD2. The ends lost 4 bases at V and 4 bases at J; junction bases unmatched: 10. CDR1 is WSHSY, CDR2 SAAADI, per germline. There are 16 residues in the CDR3. CDR3 nucleotide sequence: TGCGCCAGCAGTGTGTCTAGCGGGAGAGGGGTGTACGAGCAGTACTTC. It encodes CASSVSSGRGVYEQYF.

This sequence joins TRBV2 and TRBJ2-5; D may be TRBD2 (6 bases). The V and J ends lost 3 bases and 7 bases respectively, with 9 bases between them. The CDR3 spans 12 residues. Germline V lookup: CDR1 SNHLY, CDR2 FYNNEI. CDR3 in amino acids: CASSEGEVTQYF. The CDR3 DNA follows: TGTGCCAGCAGTGAGGGGGAGGTGACCCAGTACTTC.

CDR3 in DNA: TGTGCCAGCAGCTTAATACCGGGACTGAAGGTCTACGAGCAGTACTTC. It translates to CASSLIPGLKVYEQYF. J is TRBJ2-7 and V is TRBV7-2; tentative D call: TRBD2 (6 bases). The CDR3 sequence is 16 residues long. V was pared by 2 bases and J by 3 bases, with 17 bases between. The germline gives CDR1 SGHTA, CDR2 FQGNSA.